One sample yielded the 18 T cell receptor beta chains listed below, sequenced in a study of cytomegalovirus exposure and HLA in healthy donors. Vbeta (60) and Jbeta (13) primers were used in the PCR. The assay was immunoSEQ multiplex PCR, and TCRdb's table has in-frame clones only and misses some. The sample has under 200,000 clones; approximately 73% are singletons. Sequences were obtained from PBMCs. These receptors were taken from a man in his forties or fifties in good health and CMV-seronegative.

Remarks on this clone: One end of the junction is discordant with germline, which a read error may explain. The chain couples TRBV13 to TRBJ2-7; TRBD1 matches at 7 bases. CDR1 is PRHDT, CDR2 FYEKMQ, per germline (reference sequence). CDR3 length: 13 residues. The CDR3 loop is CASSSGTVYGQYF. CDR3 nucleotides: TGTGCCAGCAGCTCCGGGACAGTCTACGGGCAGTACTTC.

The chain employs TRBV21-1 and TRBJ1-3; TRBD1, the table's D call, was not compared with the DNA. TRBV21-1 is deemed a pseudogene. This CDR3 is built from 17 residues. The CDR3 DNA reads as TGTGCCAGCAGCAAATATGACAGACCCCGCTCTGGAAACACCATATATTTT. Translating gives CASSKYDRPRSGNTIYF.

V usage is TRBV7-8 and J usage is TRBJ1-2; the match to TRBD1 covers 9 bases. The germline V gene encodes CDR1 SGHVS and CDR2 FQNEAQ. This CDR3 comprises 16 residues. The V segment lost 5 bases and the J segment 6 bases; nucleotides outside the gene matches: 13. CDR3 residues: CASSGRDRAEWNGYTF. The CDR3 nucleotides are TGTGCCAGCAGCGGCCGGGACAGGGCGGAATGGAATGGCTACACCTTC.

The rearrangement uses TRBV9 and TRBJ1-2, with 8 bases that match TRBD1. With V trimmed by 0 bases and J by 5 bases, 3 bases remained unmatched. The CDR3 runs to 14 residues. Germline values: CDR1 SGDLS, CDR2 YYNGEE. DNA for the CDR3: TGTGCCAGCAGCGTAGCTCGGACAGGGTATGGCTACACCTTC. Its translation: CASSVARTGYGYTF.

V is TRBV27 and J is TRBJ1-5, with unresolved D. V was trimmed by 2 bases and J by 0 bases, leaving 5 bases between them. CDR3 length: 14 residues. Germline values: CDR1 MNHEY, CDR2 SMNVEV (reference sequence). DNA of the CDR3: TGTGCCAGCAGTTTAGTCTCTAGCAATCAGCCCCAGCATTTT. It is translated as CASSLVSSNQPQHF.

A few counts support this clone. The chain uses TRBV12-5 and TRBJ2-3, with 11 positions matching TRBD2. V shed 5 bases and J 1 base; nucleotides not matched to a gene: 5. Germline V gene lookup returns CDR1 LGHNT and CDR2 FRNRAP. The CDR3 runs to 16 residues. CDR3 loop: CASGPGTSGRTDTQYF. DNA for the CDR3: TGTGCTAGTGGTCCGGGGACTAGCGGACGCACAGATACGCAGTATTTT.

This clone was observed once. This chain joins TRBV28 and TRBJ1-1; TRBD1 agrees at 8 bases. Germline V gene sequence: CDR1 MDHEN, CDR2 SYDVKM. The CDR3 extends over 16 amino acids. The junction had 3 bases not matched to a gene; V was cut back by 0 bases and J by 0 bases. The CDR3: CASSLWAGGLNTEAFF. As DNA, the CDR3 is TGTGCCAGCAGTTTATGGGCAGGGGGCCTGAACACTGAAGCTTTCTTT.

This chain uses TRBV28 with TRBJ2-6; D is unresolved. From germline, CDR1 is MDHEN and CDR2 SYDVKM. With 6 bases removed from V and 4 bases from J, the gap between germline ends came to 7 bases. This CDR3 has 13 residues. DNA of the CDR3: TGTGCCAGCAGCCGTTCCGGGGCCAACGTCCTGACTTTC. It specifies CASSRSGANVLTF.

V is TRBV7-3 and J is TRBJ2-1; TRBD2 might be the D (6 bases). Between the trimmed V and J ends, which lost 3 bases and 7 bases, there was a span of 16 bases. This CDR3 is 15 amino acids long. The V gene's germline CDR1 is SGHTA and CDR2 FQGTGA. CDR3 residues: CASSLSRDSPNEQFF. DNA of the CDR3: TGTGCCAGCAGCTTGTCCCGGGACTCCCCGAATGAGCAGTTCTTC. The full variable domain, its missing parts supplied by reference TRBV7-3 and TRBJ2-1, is GAGVSQTPSNKVTEKGKYVELRCDPISGHTALYWYRQSLGQGPEFLIYFQGTGAADDSGLPNDRFFAVRPEGSVSTLKIQRTERGDSAVYLCASSLSRDSPNEQFFGPGTRLTVL.

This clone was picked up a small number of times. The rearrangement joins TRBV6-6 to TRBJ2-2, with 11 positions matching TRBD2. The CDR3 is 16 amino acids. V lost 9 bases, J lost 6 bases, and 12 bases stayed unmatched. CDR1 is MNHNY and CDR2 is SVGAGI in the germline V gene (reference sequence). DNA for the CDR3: TGTGCCAGTACCTTAGCGGGGGGGTTTGGGGCCGGGGAGCTGTTTTTT. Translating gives CASTLAGGFGAGELFF.

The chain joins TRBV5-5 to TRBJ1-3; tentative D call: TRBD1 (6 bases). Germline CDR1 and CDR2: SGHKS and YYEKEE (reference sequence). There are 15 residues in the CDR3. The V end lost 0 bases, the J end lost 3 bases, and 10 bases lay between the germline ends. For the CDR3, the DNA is TGTGCCAGCAGCTTGGCAGGGGCGATTGGAAACACCATATATTTT. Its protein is CASSLAGAIGNTIYF.

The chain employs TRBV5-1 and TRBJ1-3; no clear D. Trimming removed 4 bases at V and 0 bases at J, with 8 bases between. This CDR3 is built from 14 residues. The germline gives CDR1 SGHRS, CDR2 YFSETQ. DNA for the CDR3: TGCGCCAGCAGCATGGACTTCTCTGGAAACACCATATATTTT. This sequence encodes CASSMDFSGNTIYF.

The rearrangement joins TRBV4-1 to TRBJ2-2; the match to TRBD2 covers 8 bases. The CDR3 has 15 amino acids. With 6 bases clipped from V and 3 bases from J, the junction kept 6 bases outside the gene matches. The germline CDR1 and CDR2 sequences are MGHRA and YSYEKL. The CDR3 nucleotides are TGCGCCAGCAGTCTCGGACTAGCTTACACCGGGGAGCTGTTTTTT. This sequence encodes CASSLGLAYTGELFF.

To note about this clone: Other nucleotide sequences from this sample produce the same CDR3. The CDR3 loop is CASSLVGGTEAFF. The CDR3 coding sequence is TGTGCCAGCAGCTTAGTGGGGGGAACTGAAGCTTTCTTT. The chain is built from TRBV11-2 and TRBJ1-1; possibly TRBD1 for D (5 bases). This CDR3 contains 13 residues. Germline V gene data show CDR1 as SGHAT and CDR2 as FQNNGV. The V end was cut by 1 base, the J end by 5 bases, with 8 bases between.

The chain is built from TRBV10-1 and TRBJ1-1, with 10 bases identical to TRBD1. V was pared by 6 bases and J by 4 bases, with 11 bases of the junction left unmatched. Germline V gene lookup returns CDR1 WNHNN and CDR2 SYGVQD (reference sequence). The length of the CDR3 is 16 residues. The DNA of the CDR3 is TGCGCCAGCAGGCCTCGACAGGGGGCGCGAGGCACTGAAGCTTTCTTT. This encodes CASRPRQGARGTEAFF.

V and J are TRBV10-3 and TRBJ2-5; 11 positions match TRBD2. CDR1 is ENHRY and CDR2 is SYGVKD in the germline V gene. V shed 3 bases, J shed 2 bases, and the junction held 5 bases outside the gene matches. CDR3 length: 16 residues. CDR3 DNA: TGTGCCATCAGTGAATTAACTAGCGGGGGACAAGAGACCCAGTACTTC. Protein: CAISELTSGGQETQYF.

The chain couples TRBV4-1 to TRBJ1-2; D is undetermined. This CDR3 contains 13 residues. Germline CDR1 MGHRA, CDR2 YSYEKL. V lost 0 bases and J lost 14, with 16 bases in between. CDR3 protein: CASSQDTGKLDTF. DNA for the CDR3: TGCGCCAGCAGCCAAGATACGGGGAAATTAGATACCTTC.

CDR3 in DNA: TGCGCCAGCAGCTGGCCGACAGGGACCCCACAAGAGACCCAGTACTTC. Amino acids: CASSWPTGTPQETQYF. This chain links TRBV5-1 with TRBJ2-5; TRBD1 aligns across 7 bases. V was pared by 3 bases and J by 2 bases, with 10 bases of the junction left unmatched. CDR1 is SGHRS, CDR2 YFSETQ, per germline. The CDR3 spans 16 residues.